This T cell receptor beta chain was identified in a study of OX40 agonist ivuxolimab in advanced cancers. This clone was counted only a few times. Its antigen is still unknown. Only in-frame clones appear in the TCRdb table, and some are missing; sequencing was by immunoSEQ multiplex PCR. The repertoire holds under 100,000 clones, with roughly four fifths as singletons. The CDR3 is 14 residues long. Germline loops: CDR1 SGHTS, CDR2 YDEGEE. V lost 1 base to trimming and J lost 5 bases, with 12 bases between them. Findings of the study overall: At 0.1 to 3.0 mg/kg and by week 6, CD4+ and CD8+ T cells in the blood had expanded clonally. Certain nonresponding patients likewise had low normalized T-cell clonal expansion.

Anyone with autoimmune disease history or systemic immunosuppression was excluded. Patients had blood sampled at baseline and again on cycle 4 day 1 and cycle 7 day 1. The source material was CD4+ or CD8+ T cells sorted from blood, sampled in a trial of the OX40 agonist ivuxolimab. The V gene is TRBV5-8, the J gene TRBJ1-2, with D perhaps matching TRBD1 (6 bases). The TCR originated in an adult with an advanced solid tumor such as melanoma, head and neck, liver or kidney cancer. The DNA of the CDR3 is TGTGCCAGCAGCTTGTTAGGTCAGGGGTATGGCTACACCTTC. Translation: CASSLLGQGYGYTF.